This is a list of T cell receptor beta chains from one sample in a study of cytomegalovirus exposure and HLA in healthy donors. Sequenced by immunoSEQ multiplex PCR; TCRdb stores in-frame clones only, minus some. Its table records 130,000 to 150,000 clones. The material sequenced was PBMCs. Every receptor here comes from a woman in her forties or fifties in good health and CMV-seronegative. Both conserved end residues are part of each CDR3. D genes are given only for firm matches.

v_gene: TRBV6-5
d_gene: TRBD2
j_gene: TRBJ2-1
CDR3aa: CASSSGLAGADEQFF
CDR3nt: TGTGCCAGCAGTAGCGGACTAGCGGGAGCCGATGAGCAGTTCTTC

v_gene: TRBV27
d_gene: TRBD1
j_gene: TRBJ2-7
CDR3aa: CARGTGLNYEQYF
CDR3nt: TGTGCCAGGGGGACAGGACTCAACTACGAGCAGTACTTC

v_gene: TRBV28
d_gene: TRBD2
j_gene: TRBJ2-7
CDR3aa: CASSQKPSRDRVRGLAEAYEQYF
CDR3nt: TGTGCCAGCAGTCAGAAACCGTCCCGGGACAGGGTAAGGGGACTAGCGGAAGCCTACGAGCAGTACTTC

v_gene: TRBV7-9
d_gene: NA
j_gene: TRBJ1-1
CDR3aa: CASSPTGQSRAEAFF
CDR3nt: TGTGCCAGCAGCCCCACAGGACAGTCTAGGGCTGAAGCTTTCTTT

v_gene: TRBV5-1
d_gene: NA
j_gene: TRBJ2-5
CDR3aa: CASSLGGGETQYF
CDR3nt: TGCGCCAGCAGCTTGGGGGGCGGAGAGACCCAGTACTTC

v_gene: TRBV19
d_gene: NA
j_gene: TRBJ1-5
CDR3aa: CASSDARGNQPQHF
CDR3nt: TGTGCCAGTAGCGATGCCAGGGGCAATCAGCCCCAGCATTTT

v_gene: TRBV4-2
d_gene: TRBD2
j_gene: TRBJ2-3
CDR3aa: CASSQGLAGTDTQYF
CDR3nt: TGTGCCAGCAGCCAGGGGCTAGCGGGCACAGATACGCAGTATTTT

v_gene: TRBV2
d_gene: TRBD2
j_gene: TRBJ2-1
CDR3aa: CASKEGGRGTYNEQFF
CDR3nt: TGTGCCAGCAAGGAGGGCGGGAGGGGGACCTACAATGAGCAGTTCTTC

v_gene: TRBV10-2
d_gene: TRBD2
j_gene: TRBJ2-7
CDR3aa: CASSPTSGRALSYEQYF
CDR3nt: TGCGCCAGCAGCCCGACTAGCGGGAGGGCCCTATCCTACGAGCAGTACTTC

v_gene: TRBV6-1
d_gene: NA
j_gene: TRBJ1-3
CDR3aa: CASSELSSGNTIYF
CDR3nt: TGTGCCAGCAGTGAACTTTCGAGCGGAAACACCATATATTTT

v_gene: TRBV19
d_gene: NA
j_gene: TRBJ1-1
CDR3aa: CASSIVRGLAEAFF
CDR3nt: TGTGCCAGTAGTATAGTCAGGGGTTTAGCTGAAGCTTTCTTT

v_gene: TRBV5-6
d_gene: TRBD2
j_gene: TRBJ2-5
CDR3aa: CASSLSGGETQYF
CDR3nt: TGTGCCAGCAGCTTGTCGGGGGGAGAGACCCAGTACTTC

v_gene: TRBV19
d_gene: TRBD1
j_gene: TRBJ1-3
CDR3aa: CASSISWTGSGNTIYF
CDR3nt: TGTGCCAGTAGTATAAGTTGGACAGGCTCTGGAAACACCATATATTTT

v_gene: TRBV28
d_gene: NA
j_gene: TRBJ1-2
CDR3aa: CASSSPGDGYGYTF
CDR3nt: TGTGCCAGCAGTTCCCCGGGGGACGGATATGGCTACACCTTC

v_gene: TRBV5-1
d_gene: NA
j_gene: TRBJ1-1
CDR3aa: CASSLGANTEAFF
CDR3nt: TGCGCCAGCAGCCTGGGAGCGAACACTGAAGCTTTCTTT

v_gene: TRBV30
d_gene: TRBD1
j_gene: TRBJ2-3
CDR3aa: CAWSVGGQGTDTQYF
CDR3nt: TGTGCCTGGAGTGTAGGGGGACAGGGCACAGATACGCAGTATTTT

v_gene: TRBV7-2
d_gene: NA
j_gene: TRBJ2-1
CDR3aa: CASSSRGGDYNEQFF
CDR3nt: TGTGCCAGCAGCTCTAGGGGGGGGGATTACAATGAGCAGTTCTTC

v_gene: TRBV7-9
d_gene: NA
j_gene: TRBJ2-7
CDR3aa: CASSPRQAGYEQYF
CDR3nt: TGTGCCAGCAGCCCCCGGCAGGCTGGGTACGAGCAGTACTTC

v_gene: TRBV5-1
d_gene: TRBD1
j_gene: TRBJ1-1
CDR3aa: CASSFGQGGDTEAFF
CDR3nt: TGCGCCAGCAGCTTTGGACAGGGTGGGGACACTGAAGCTTTCTTT

v_gene: TRBV4-2
d_gene: NA
j_gene: TRBJ1-2
CDR3aa: CASSQDGSGGGYTF
CDR3nt: TGTGCCAGCAGCCAAGATGGCTCGGGGGGAGGCTACACCTTC

v_gene: TRBV5-1
d_gene: NA
j_gene: TRBJ1-5
CDR3aa: CASSLDPDSSNQPQHF
CDR3nt: TGCGCCAGCAGCTTGGATCCGGACAGTAGCAATCAGCCCCAGCATTTT

v_gene: TRBV6-5
d_gene: NA
j_gene: TRBJ2-6
CDR3aa: CASSAAAGGANVLTF
CDR3nt: TGTGCCAGCAGTGCCGCGGCGGGCGGGGCCAACGTCCTGACTTTC

v_gene: TRBV29-1
d_gene: NA
j_gene: TRBJ2-6
CDR3aa: CSVTSDGSPAGANVLTF
CDR3nt: TGCAGCGTGACCTCCGACGGGAGTCCCGCTGGGGCCAACGTCCTGACTTTC

v_gene: TRBV19
d_gene: NA
j_gene: TRBJ1-5
CDR3aa: CASHQGFLVNQPQHF
CDR3nt: TGTGCCAGCCACCAGGGGTTTCTTGTCAATCAGCCCCAGCATTTT

v_gene: TRBV2
d_gene: NA
j_gene: TRBJ1-1
CDR3aa: CASSSDWRDTEAFF
CDR3nt: TGTGCCAGCAGTTCCGACTGGAGGGACACTGAAGCTTTCTTT